This TCR beta chain was sequenced for a study of blood T cells in healthy people across ages. The CDR3 length is 15 residues. In germline, CDR1 is SGDLS, CDR2 YYNGEE. V lost 2 bases, J lost 6 bases, and 15 bases lay in between. A sample-barcoded 5' primer and a J-beta primer mix were used in a second PCR of roughly 7 to 11 cycles. TCRdb re-called the 5' RACE reads through MiXCR, storing one row per CDR3 protein. The data hold 600,000 to 1,000,000 distinct CDR3 sequences, with about 25% observed a single time. Extraction yielded at least 6 micrograms of total RNA per sample. The same data also went into a second study, on T cells of mothers and their children.

The origin of this receptor is a boy under 18 in good health. The genes are TRBV9 and TRBJ2-1; D not certain. The sample consisted of blood. CDR3 loop: CASSVLLGLPNEQFF. CDR3 DNA: TGTGCCAGCAGCGTCCTCCTAGGCCTCCCCAATGAGCAGTTCTTC.